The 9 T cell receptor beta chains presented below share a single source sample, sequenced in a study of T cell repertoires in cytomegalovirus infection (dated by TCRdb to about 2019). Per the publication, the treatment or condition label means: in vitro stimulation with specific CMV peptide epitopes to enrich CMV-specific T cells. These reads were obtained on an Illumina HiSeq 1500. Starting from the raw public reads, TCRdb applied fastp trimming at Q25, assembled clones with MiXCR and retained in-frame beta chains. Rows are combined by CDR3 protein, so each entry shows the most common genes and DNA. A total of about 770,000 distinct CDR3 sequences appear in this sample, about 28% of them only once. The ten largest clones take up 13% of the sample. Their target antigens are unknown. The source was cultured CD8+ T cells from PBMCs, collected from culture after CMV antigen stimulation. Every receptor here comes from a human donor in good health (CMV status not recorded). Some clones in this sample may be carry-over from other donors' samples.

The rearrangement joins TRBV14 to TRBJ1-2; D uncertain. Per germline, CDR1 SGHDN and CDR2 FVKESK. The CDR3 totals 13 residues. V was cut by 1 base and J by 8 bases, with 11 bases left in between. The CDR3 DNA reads TGTGCCAGCAGCCAAGCCTTCCCTGGAGGCTACACCTTC. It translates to CASSQAFPGGYTF.

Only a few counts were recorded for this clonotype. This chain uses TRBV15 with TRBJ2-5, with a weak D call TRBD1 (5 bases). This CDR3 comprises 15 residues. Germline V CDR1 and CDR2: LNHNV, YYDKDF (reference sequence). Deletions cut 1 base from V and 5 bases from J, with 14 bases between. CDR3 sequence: CATSRVIQDLETQYF. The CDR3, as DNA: TGTGCCACCAGCAGAGTTATACAGGATTTGGAGACCCAGTACTTC.

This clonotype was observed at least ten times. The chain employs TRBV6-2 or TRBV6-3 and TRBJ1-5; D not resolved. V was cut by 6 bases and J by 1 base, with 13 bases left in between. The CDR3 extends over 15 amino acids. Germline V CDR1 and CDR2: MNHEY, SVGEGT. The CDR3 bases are TGTGCCAGCAGCCCCGACCCGGGGAGCAATCAGCCCCAGCATTTT. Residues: CASSPDPGSNQPQHF.

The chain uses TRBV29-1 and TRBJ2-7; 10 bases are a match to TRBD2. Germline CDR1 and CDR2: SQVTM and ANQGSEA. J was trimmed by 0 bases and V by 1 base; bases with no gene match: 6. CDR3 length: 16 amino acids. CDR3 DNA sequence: TGCAGCGTTGAAGGAGCTAGCGGGAGTAACTCCTACGAGCAGTACTTC. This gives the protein CSVEGASGSNSYEQYF.

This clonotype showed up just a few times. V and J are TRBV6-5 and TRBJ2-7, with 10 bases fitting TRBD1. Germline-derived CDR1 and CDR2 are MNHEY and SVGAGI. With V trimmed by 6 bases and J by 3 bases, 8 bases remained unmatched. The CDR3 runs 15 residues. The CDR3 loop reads CASSSGTGVYYEQYV. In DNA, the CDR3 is TGTGCCAGCAGCTCAGGGACAGGGGTGTACTACGAGCAGTACGTC.

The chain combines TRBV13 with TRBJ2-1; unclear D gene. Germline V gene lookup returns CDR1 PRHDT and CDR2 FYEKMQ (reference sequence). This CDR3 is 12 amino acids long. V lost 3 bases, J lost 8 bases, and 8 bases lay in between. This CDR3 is CASSFSPHEQFF. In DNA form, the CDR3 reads TGTGCCAGCAGCTTTTCACCCCATGAGCAGTTCTTC. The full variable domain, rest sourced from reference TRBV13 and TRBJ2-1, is AAGVIQSPRHLIKEKRETATLKCYPIPRHDTVYWYQQGPGQDPQFLISFYEKMQSDKGSIPDRFSAQQFSDYHSELNMSSLELGDSALYFCASSFSPHEQFFGPGTRLTVL.

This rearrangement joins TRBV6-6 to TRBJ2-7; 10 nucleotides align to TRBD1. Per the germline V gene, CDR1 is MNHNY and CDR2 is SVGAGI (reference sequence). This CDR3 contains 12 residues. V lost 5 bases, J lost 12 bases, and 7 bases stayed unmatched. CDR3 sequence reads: CASSGGTGDPYF. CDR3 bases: TGTGCCAGCAGTGGTGGGACAGGGGATCCGTACTTC.

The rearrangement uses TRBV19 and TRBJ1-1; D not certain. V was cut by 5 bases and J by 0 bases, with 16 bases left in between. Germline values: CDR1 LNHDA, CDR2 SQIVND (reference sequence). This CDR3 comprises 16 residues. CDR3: CASSDTLSPMNTEAFF. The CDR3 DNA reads TGTGCCAGTAGTGACACGTTATCACCCATGAACACTGAAGCTTTCTTT.

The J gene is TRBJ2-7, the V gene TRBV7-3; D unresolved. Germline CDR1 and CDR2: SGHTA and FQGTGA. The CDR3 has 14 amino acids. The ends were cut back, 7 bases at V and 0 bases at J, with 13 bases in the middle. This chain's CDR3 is CASNPHPSSYEQYF. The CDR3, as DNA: TGTGCCAGCAACCCACACCCTAGCTCCTACGAGCAGTACTTC.